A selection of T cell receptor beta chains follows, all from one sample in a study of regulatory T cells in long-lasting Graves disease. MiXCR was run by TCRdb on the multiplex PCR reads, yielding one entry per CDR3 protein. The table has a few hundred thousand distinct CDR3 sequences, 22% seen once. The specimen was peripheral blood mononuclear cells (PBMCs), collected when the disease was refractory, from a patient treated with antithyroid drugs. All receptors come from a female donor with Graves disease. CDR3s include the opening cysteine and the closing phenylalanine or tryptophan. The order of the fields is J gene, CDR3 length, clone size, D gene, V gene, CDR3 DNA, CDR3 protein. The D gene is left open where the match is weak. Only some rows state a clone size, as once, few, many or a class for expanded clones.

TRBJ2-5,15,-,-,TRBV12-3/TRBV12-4,TGTGCCAGCAGGAGGGGCAGGAGGTGGCAAGAGACCCAGTACTTC,CASRRGRRWQETQYF
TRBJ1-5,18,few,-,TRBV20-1,TGCAGTGCTAGAGAGTCCTCACGTCTTGGCTATAGCAATCAGCCCCAGCATTTT,CSARESSRLGYSNQPQHF
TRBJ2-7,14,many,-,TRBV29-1,TGCAGCGTAGATGACAGCTCACACTACGGGGAGCAGTACTTC,CSVDDSSHYGEQYF
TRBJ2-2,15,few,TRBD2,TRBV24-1,TGTGCCACCAGTGTTCAAGCGGGAGGGACCGGGGAGCTGTTTTTT,CATSVQAGGTGELFF
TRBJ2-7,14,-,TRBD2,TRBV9,TGTGCCAGCAGCGTAGGTCTGCGGGAGGTCGAGCAGTACTTC,CASSVGLREVEQYF
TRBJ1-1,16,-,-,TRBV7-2,TGTGCCAGCAGCTTAACGTATTTGGCCGAGAACACTGGAGCTTTCTTT,CASSLTYLAENTGAFF
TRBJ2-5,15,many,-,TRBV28,TGTGCCAGCAGTACCCCCGCCGGTGGGTCAGAGACCCAGTACTTC,CASSTPAGGSETQYF
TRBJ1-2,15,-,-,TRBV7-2,TGTGCCAGCAGCTCATCCGGGGGGACTAACTATGGCCACACCTTC,CASSSSGGTNYGHTF
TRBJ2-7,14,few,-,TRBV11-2,TGTGCCAGCAGCCCGGGACACAGCTCCTACGAGCAGTACTTC,CASSPGHSSYEQYF
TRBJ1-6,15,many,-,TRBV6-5,TGTGCCAGCAGTTACTCGATGGACTGGAATTCACCCCTCCACTTT,CASSYSMDWNSPLHF
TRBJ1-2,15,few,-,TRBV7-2,TGTGCCAGCAGCTTAGTCCGCGGGGGACTAAATGGCTACACCTTC,CASSLVRGGLNGYTF
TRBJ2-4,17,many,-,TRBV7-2,TGTGCCAGCAGCTCGCCCGCAGGGCGCTTAGCCAAAAACATTCAGTACTTC,CASSSPAGRLAKNIQYF
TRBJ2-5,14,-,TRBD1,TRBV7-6,TGTGCCAGCAGCCCACAGGGGAGTGGAGAGACCCAGTACTTC,CASSPQGSGETQYF
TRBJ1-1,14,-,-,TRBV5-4,TGTGCCAGCAGCTTATTCCGACCGGACAGTGAAGCTTTCTTT,CASSLFRPDSEAFF
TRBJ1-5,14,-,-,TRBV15,TGTGCCACCAGCAGAGAATTCCAGGCGGATCCCCAGCATTTT,CATSREFQADPQHF
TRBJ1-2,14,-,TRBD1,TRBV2,TGTGCCAGCAGCCCACAGGGGGATCTCAATGGCTACACCTTC,CASSPQGDLNGYTF
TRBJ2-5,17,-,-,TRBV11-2,TGTGCCAGCAGCTTAGCGGGGGGCGGGTTGCCTCAAGAGACCCAGTACTTC,CASSLAGGGLPQETQYF
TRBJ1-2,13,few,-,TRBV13,TGTGCCAGCAAGACAGGTGCTAACTATGGCTACACCTTC,CASKTGANYGYTF
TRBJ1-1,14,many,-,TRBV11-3,TGTGCCAGCAGCTTAAGGATTAACGAGGGAGAAGCTTTCTTT,CASSLRINEGEAFF
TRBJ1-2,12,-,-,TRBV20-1,TGCAGTGCTAGAGCGAAGGAGGGGGGCTACATCTTC,CSARAKEGGYIF
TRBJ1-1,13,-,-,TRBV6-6,TGTGCCAGCAGTTACTCGACAGTTCCTGAAGCTTTCTTT,CASSYSTVPEAFF
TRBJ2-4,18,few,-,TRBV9,TGTGCCAGCAGTCCTTCGGAGGTGAGGACTCTAGCCAAAAACATTCAGTACTTC,CASSPSEVRTLAKNIQYF
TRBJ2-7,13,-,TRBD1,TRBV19,TGTGCCACACGGACAGGATCAACCTACGAGCAGTACTTC,CATRTGSTYEQYF
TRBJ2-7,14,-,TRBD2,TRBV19,TGTGCCAGTAGTTGGACGGGACTATCCTACGAGCAGTACTTC,CASSWTGLSYEQYF
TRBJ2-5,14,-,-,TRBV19,TGTGCCAGTAGTATAACCCTAGGCCAAGAGACCCAGTACTTC,CASSITLGQETQYF
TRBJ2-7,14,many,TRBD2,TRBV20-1,TGCAGTGCTAGACCCCTAGCGGGAGGCTACGAGCAGTACTTC,CSARPLAGGYEQYF
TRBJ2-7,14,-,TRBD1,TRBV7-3,TGTGCCAGCAGCTTCACGGGACAGGTCTACGAGCAGTACTTC,CASSFTGQVYEQYF
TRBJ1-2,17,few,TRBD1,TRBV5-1,TGCGCCAGCAGCTCACTCCGGGCAGGGGGTAAATTCTATGGCTACACCTTC,CASSSLRAGGKFYGYTF
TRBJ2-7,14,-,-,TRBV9,TGTGCCAGCAGCGTAGGCAGGTCTCCTAACGAGCAGTACTTC,CASSVGRSPNEQYF
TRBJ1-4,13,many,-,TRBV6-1,TGTGCCAGCATCCGGGGCACTAATGAAAAACTGTTTTTT,CASIRGTNEKLFF
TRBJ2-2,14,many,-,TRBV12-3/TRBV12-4,TGTGCCAGCAGTCCAGCAGGGTACACCGGGGAGCTGTTTTTT,CASSPAGYTGELFF
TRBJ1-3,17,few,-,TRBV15,TGTGCCACCAGCAGAGATCGAGACAGCGGCTCTGGAAACACCATATATTTT,CATSRDRDSGSGNTIYF